These 18 T cell receptor beta chains came from one sample sequenced in a study of OX40 agonist ivuxolimab in advanced cancers. Produced via immunoSEQ multiplex PCR; TCRdb's table is partial and in-frame only. The sample has about 65,000 clones, about 90% seen once. Sequencing used CD4+ or CD8+ T cells sorted from blood, obtained in a trial of the OX40 agonist ivuxolimab. The receptors originated from an adult with an advanced solid tumor such as melanoma, head and neck, liver or kidney cancer.

The rearrangement links TRBV5-1 to TRBJ2-1; TRBD2 matches 15 bases. The CDR3 has 17 residues. After removal of 4 bases from V and 4 bases from J, the junction contained 6 bases not matched to a gene. CDR1 is SGHRS, CDR2 YFSETQ, per germline. The CDR3 here is CASSLGLAGGVYNEQFF. The CDR3 DNA reads as TGCGCCAGCAGCCTGGGACTAGCGGGAGGTGTTTACAATGAGCAGTTCTTC.

The rearrangement uses TRBV19 and TRBJ2-6, with TRBD1 matching 11 bases. Germline V lookup: CDR1 LNHDA, CDR2 SQIVND (reference sequence). This CDR3 comprises 17 residues. V dropped 5 bases and J dropped 2; count of bases not matched to a gene: 5. In DNA, the CDR3 is TGTGCCAGTAGTCTAGGACAGGGGGCGGCTGGGGCCAACGTCCTGACTTTC. Amino acid sequence: CASSLGQGAAGANVLTF.

The chain carries TRBV9 and TRBJ2-5; D possibly uses TRBD1 or TRBD2 (5 bases each). The CDR3 has 15 residues. The V and J ends lost 0 bases and 4 bases respectively, with 13 bases between them. Germline assignment: CDR1 SGDLS and CDR2 YYNGEE. In DNA form, the CDR3 reads TGTGCCAGCAGCGTAGTGGGGGTCGTACGAGAGACCCAGTACTTC. Its protein product is CASSVVGVVRETQYF.

A single count supports this clone. The chain combines TRBV5-8 with TRBJ2-7, with D unresolved. This CDR3 contains 14 residues. Germline V lookup: CDR1 SGHTS, CDR2 YDEGEE. V was cut by 0 bases and J by 2 bases, with 9 bases left in between. The CDR3 sequence: CASSLGVLAYEQYF. The CDR3 nucleotides are TGTGCCAGCAGCTTGGGGGTATTAGCCTACGAGCAGTACTTC.

The J gene is TRBJ2-3, the V gene TRBV11-3, with TRBD1 identical over 8 bases. The germline gives CDR1 SGHNT, CDR2 YENEEA. This CDR3 is 15 amino acids long. Trimming removed 5 bases from V and 4 bases from J; junction bases left unmatched: 8. The CDR3 here is CASSQRTGHADTQYF. CDR3 DNA sequence: TGTGCCAGCAGCCAACGGACAGGGCACGCAGATACGCAGTATTTT.

Only one count was recorded for this clone. The J gene is TRBJ2-2, the V gene TRBV7-2; TRBD2 might be the D (7 bases). Germline CDR1 and CDR2: SGHTA and FQGNSA. The CDR3 covers 17 residues. V was cut by 1 base and J by 7 bases, with 19 bases left in between. The CDR3 DNA reads TGTGCCAGCAGCTTAGTATACGGGGGGCGGGAGAGCGGGGAGCTGTTTTTT. Translation: CASSLVYGGRESGELFF.

The V call is TRBV10-3, the J call TRBJ1-3; 9 bases agree with TRBD1. There are 14 residues in the CDR3. Trimming took 6 bases from V and 3 from J; bases not matched to a gene: 3. Germline values: CDR1 ENHRY, CDR2 SYGVKD. CDR3 amino acids: CAIRGQGRGNTIYF. The CDR3, as DNA: TGTGCCATCAGAGGACAGGGGCGTGGAAACACCATATATTTT.

V gene TRBV11-3 combines with J gene TRBJ2-2; maybe TRBD2 (5 bases). The CDR3 contains 15 residues. Germline V CDR1 and CDR2: SGHNT, YENEEA. Trimming removed 1 base at V and 4 bases at J, with 10 bases between. Here the CDR3 DNA reads TGTGCCAGCAGCTTAGTCGGAGGACCCACCGGGGAGCTGTTTTTT. Protein product: CASSLVGGPTGELFF.

CDR3 sequence: CASSLGGRGRQETQYF. The CDR3 DNA sequence: TGTGCCAGCAGCTTGGGCGGCAGGGGGCGGCAAGAGACCCAGTACTTC. The genes are TRBV5-4 and TRBJ2-5; 8 bases match TRBD1. CDR1 and CDR2 from the germline V gene are SGHNT and YYREEE (reference sequence). After removal of 0 bases from V and 2 bases from J, the junction contained 6 bases not matched to a gene. The CDR3 totals 16 residues.

The chain recombines TRBV5-6 with TRBJ2-3, with 7 nucleotides matching TRBD2. The CDR3 is made up of 15 amino acids. The germline CDR1 and CDR2 sequences are SGHDT and YYEEEE. J gave up 6 bases and V 2 bases, and 9 bases lay outside the gene matches. CDR3 sequence: CASSFVGGPSDTQYF. CDR3 in DNA: TGTGCCAGCAGCTTCGTGGGAGGGCCGTCCGATACGCAGTATTTT.

V gene TRBV28 combines with J gene TRBJ1-2; D gene uncertain. V shed 5 bases and J shed 0 bases, with 7 bases lying between them. In germline, CDR1 is MDHEN, CDR2 SYDVKM. This CDR3 comprises 13 residues. This CDR3 is CASSPSTNYGYTF. The CDR3, as DNA: TGTGCCAGCAGTCCAAGCACTAACTATGGCTACACCTTC.

The V call is TRBV29-1, the J call TRBJ1-1; D remains ambiguous. V gave up 0 bases and J gave up 8 bases, with 13 bases separating them. There are 13 residues in the CDR3. Germline V gives CDR1 SQVTM, CDR2 ANQGSEA. The CDR3, as DNA: TGCAGCGTTGAAGAATCAGGCTTTCAGGAAGCTTTCTTT. This sequence encodes CSVEESGFQEAFF.

The chain couples TRBV4-3 to TRBJ1-4; unclear D gene. The CDR3 spans 15 residues. The V end was cut by 5 bases, the J end by 1 base, with 11 bases between. Germline V CDR1 and CDR2: LGHNA, YSLEER. This CDR3 reads CASSGSGKTNEKLFF. CDR3 nucleotides: TGCGCCAGCAGCGGCAGTGGGAAAACTAATGAAAAACTGTTTTTT.

The V and J genes are TRBV2 and TRBJ1-6; tentative D call: TRBD1 (6 bases). CDR1 is SNHLY, CDR2 FYNNEI, per germline. V was pared by 5 bases and J by 9 bases, with 11 bases between. The CDR3 is 13 residues long. CDR3 region: CASSLGAGSPLHF. The DNA for the CDR3 is TGTGCCAGCAGTCTGGGGGCTGGTTCACCCCTCCACTTT.

The chain links TRBV18 to TRBJ2-2; D is unclear. Germline CDR1 reads KGHSH; CDR2 reads LQKENI. V lost 1 base, J lost 0 bases, and 6 bases lay in between. This CDR3 is 15 amino acids long. CDR3 DNA: TGTGCCAGCTCACCACAACAGACGAACACCGGGGAGCTGTTTTTT. Translating it yields CASSPQQTNTGELFF.

This chain connects TRBV5-4 to TRBJ1-1; 7 nucleotides agree with TRBD1. The CDR3 runs 16 residues. Germline-derived CDR1 and CDR2 are SGHNT and YYREEE (reference sequence). J lost 2 bases, V lost 3 bases, and 10 bases had no gene match. DNA for the CDR3: TGTGCCAGCAGCTCGGGGAAGGGGGCAGGTAACACTGAAGCTTTCTTT. Translation gives CASSSGKGAGNTEAFF. Variable domain in full (rest from reference TRBV5-4 and TRBJ1-1): ETGVTQSPTHLIKTRGQQVTLRCSSQSGHNTVSWYQQALGQGPQFIFQYYREEENGRGNFPPRFSGLQFPNYSSELNVNALELDDSALYLCASSSGKGAGNTEAFFGQGTRLTVV.

This chain uses TRBV18 with TRBJ1-1, with TRBD1 matching over 8 bases. Germline V gene sequence: CDR1 KGHSH, CDR2 LQKENI. J was trimmed by 4 bases and V by 4 bases; bases with no gene match: 2. The CDR3 is 13 amino acids. The CDR3 bases are TGTGCCAGCTCACTCGACAGGGGCACTGAAGCTTTCTTT. It yields the protein CASSLDRGTEAFF. The whole variable domain, remainder taken from reference TRBV18 and TRBJ1-1, is NAGVMQNPRHLVRRRGQEARLRCSPMKGHSHVYWYRQLPEEGLKFMVYLQKENIIDESGMPKERFSAEFPKEGPSILRIQQVVRGDSAAYFCASSLDRGTEAFFGQGTRLTVV.

The CDR3 DNA reads TGTGCCAGCAGTTTCCTCGGGTCGAACACTGAAGCTTTCTTT. Its translation is CASSFLGSNTEAFF. This rearrangement joins TRBV27 to TRBJ1-1; D is unclear. Germline CDR1 MNHEY, CDR2 SMNVEV (reference sequence). This CDR3 region has 14 residues. V lost 3 bases and J lost 1, with 9 bases in between.